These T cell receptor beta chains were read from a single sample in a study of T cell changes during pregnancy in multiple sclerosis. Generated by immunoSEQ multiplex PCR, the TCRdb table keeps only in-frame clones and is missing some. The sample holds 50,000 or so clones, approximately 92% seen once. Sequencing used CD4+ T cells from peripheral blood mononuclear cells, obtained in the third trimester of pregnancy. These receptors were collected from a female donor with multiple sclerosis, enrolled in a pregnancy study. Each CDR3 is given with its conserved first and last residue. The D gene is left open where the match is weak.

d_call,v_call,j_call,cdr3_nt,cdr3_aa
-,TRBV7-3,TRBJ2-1,TGTGCCAGCAGCTATACACCCTACAATGAGCAGTTCTTC,CASSYTPYNEQFF
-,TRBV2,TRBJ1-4,TGTGCCAGCAGTGACAGGGGATATAATGAAAAACTGTTTTTT,CASSDRGYNEKLFF
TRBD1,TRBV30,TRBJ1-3,TGTGCCTGGGGGACGACAGGGACCTCCGGAAACACCATATATTTT,CAWGTTGTSGNTIYF
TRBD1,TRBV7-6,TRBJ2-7,TGTGCCAGCAGCCCCACTACAGGGGCTCAGTACTTC,CASSPTTGAQYF
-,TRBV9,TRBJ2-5,TGTGCCAGCAGCGTAGAAGGTAGCTTCCGTGAGACCCAGTACTTC,CASSVEGSFRETQYF
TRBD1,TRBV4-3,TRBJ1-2,TGCGCCAGCAGCCAAGATCTTGGACAGGGTGACGGCTACACCTTC,CASSQDLGQGDGYTF
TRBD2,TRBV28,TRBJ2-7,TGTGCCAGCAGTTCCTCCACTAGCGGGGCACGAAGCTCCTACGAGCAGTACTTC,CASSSSTSGARSSYEQYF
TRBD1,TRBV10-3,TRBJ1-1,TGTGCCATCAGTCAGGAGACAGGGGCTGGGATGAACACTGAAGCTTTCTTT,CAISQETGAGMNTEAFF
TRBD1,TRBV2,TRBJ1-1,TGTGCCAGCAGTCGGGACAGGGGAATTGACACTGAAGCTTTCTTT,CASSRDRGIDTEAFF
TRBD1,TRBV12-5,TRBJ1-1,TGTGCTAGTGGGGGACAGGGGAACACTGAAGCTTTCTTT,CASGGQGNTEAFF
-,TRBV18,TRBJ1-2,TGTGCCAGCTCACCACGAAGTGACAGGACGGATGGCTACACCTTC,CASSPRSDRTDGYTF
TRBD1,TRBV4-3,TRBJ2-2,TGCGCCAGCAGCCAAGCCGCCGGGACAGTGAGCACCGGGGAGCTGTTTTTT,CASSQAAGTVSTGELFF
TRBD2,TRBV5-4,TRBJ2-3,TGTGCCAGCAGCCGCAGTAGCGGGGGCCCTGTTGGAGATACGCAGTATTTT,CASSRSSGGPVGDTQYF
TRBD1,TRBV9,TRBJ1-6,TGTGCCAGCAGCCTAGGGAGCGGGACAGGGATACCACCCCTCCACTTT,CASSLGSGTGIPPLHF